This T cell receptor beta chain was recovered during a study of tumor-infiltrating lymphocytes in primary liver carcinoma. With a constant-region primer, TCR beta cDNA was made from approximately 500 ng of total RNA. ARM-PCR, slightly modified, supplied the TCR beta libraries through three nested multiplex PCR rounds. TCRdb re-called the multiplex PCR reads with MiXCR, one entry per CDR3 protein. The sample contains some 320,000 distinct CDR3 sequences, less than 75% of which appear only once. On this clonotype itself: At one end the junction does not follow the germline gene, possibly because of a read error.

For blood RNA, unsorted whole blood served as the source, and germline DNA was extracted too. The material sequenced was peripheral blood. The clonotype was recovered from a man aged 35-49 years with primary liver carcinoma and hepatitis B virus infection.

The CDR3 is CASNAWPDYEQCF. CDR3 in DNA: TGTGCCAGCAATGCCTGGCCCGACTACGAACAGTGCTTC. The chain recombines TRBV6-2 or TRBV6-3 with TRBJ2-7, with D maybe TRBD2 (5 bases). From germline, CDR1 is MNHEY and CDR2 SVGEGT. CDR3 length: 13 residues.